The subject of this entry is one T cell receptor beta chain. Germline and junction disagree at one end, which may indicate a read error. This CDR3 has 15 amino acids. The template was RNA from unsorted bulk tissue. This record comes from a study of tumor and adjacent non-tumor tissue in lung cancer. Study information: Approximately 4.2 million productive TCRbeta reads were obtained per sample on average.

The library came from three nested PCR rounds adapted from ARM-PCR protocols. Via MiXCR, TCRdb re-called the multiplex PCR reads, giving one row per CDR3 protein. The table shows around 86,000 distinct CDR3 sequences, with approximately 72% occurring only once. The chain uses TRBV12-3 or TRBV12-4 and TRBJ2-6, with unresolved D. The sequenced sample was lung tumor tissue. This clonotype was sampled from a woman aged 40 to 50 with non-small cell lung cancer. The CDR3 DNA reads as TGTGCCAGCAGTCCTCACCGCTCTGGGGTCAACGTCCTGACATTC. Its translation: CASSPHRSGVNVLTF.